The clone carrying this TCR beta chain was picked up many times. Its specificity is not known. The data stem from a study of a mutant IDH1 vaccine in newly diagnosed glioma. Study as a whole: Across weeks 1, 3, 5, 7, 11, 15, 19 and 23, patients received a vaccination each time, eight in all. Vaccines began 4-6 weeks after radiotherapy alone, or with temozolomide cycles. Earlier care involved radiotherapy, temozolomide, or both, and the majority received both.

Time point in this sample: week 11, during vaccination. Every vaccination contained 300 ug of the mutant IDH1 20-mer peptide and was paired with topical imiquimod. CDR1 is SGHAT, CDR2 FQNNGV, per germline. Trimming took 5 bases from V and 9 from J, leaving 11 bases between them. The CDR3 sequence is 13 residues long. Study-wide results and caveats: Altogether, 80% to 95% of patients exhibited vaccine-induced immune responses.

Produced via immunoSEQ multiplex PCR; TCRdb's table is partial and in-frame only. The sample shows 100,000 to 150,000 clones, just under 80% of them seen only once. The rearrangement links TRBV11-2 to TRBJ1-6; possible D gene TRBD1, 6 bases. Here the sequenced sample was PBMCs, taken from a glioma patient whose treatment included an IDH1 peptide vaccine. The TCR sequence derives from a man aged 40-55 years with glioma. In nucleotides, the CDR3 is TGTGCCAGCAGCACGCAACAGGGTTCACCCCTCCACTTT. Protein: CASSTQQGSPLHF.